Shown below are 30 T cell receptor beta chains from a single sample sequenced in a study of T-cell reconstitution after alpha-beta-depleted transplantation in children. Unique molecular identifiers featured in how the TCRbeta library was prepared. TCRdb called the PCR reads again in MiXCR, with one record for every CDR3 protein. In the table there are over 85,000 distinct CDR3 sequences, around 6% of which are singletons. The material was PBMCs, mostly from graft donor cells, obtained 60 days after TCRalphabeta/CD19-depleted stem cell transplant. The receptors were gathered from a female patient aged 2-15 years who had a stem cell transplant for Fanconi anemia, so the T cells may come from the graft donor.

This clonotype has ten or more counts. The chain links TRBV20-1 to TRBJ2-5; 11 bases are shared with TRBD2. The CDR3 extends over 14 amino acids. Germline CDR1 and CDR2: DFQATT and SNEGSKA (reference sequence). V dropped 3 bases and J dropped 5; count of bases not matched to a gene: 5. CDR3 protein: CSASPGTSGETQYF. CDR3 DNA: TGCAGTGCTAGCCCCGGGACTAGCGGTGAGACCCAGTACTTC.

This clonotype has ten or more counts. The chain is built from TRBV20-1 and TRBJ2-1, with D possibly called TRBD1 or TRBD2 (5 bases each). The CDR3 runs to 12 residues. Germline lookup yields CDR1 DFQATT and CDR2 SNEGSKA (reference sequence). Trimming left V 6 bases short and J 3 bases short, with 9 bases between. The CDR3 DNA reads as TGCAGTGCAGATGGGGGCTACAATGAGCAGTTCTTC. Protein: CSADGGYNEQFF.

This clonotype came up many times. The J gene is TRBJ1-1, the V gene TRBV12-3 or TRBV12-4, with D tentatively TRBD1 (5 bases). V lost 7 bases, J lost 3 bases, and 15 bases lay in between. There are 14 residues in the CDR3. Here the CDR3 DNA reads TGTGCCAGCACCCTGGGGCAGTTTTACACTGAAGCTTTCTTT. Its translation is CASTLGQFYTEAFF.

Only a few counts were recorded for this clonotype. This chain connects TRBV7-6 to TRBJ1-3; possible D gene TRBD1, 5 bases. Per germline, CDR1 SGHVS and CDR2 FNYEAQ. The V end lost 2 bases, the J end lost 0 bases, and 11 bases lay between the germline ends. The CDR3 consists of 16 residues. The DNA for the CDR3 is TGTGCCAGCAGCTTATCGACAGACCGCTCTGGAAACACCATATATTTT. Translating gives CASSLSTDRSGNTIYF.

This clonotype has ten or more counts. The V gene is TRBV7-2, the J gene TRBJ2-5, with 7 bases identical to TRBD1. J gave up 1 base and V 5 bases, and 4 bases lay outside the gene matches. Looked up from germline, CDR1 is SGHTA and CDR2 is FQGNSA. The length of the CDR3 is 14 residues. The DNA for the CDR3 is TGTGCCAGCAGCCTCGACAGGGCCCAAGAGACCCAGTACTTC. Amino acids: CASSLDRAQETQYF.

This clonotype was found many times. This chain uses TRBV3-1 with TRBJ2-5; D gene unclear. This CDR3 contains 13 residues. V lost 5 bases and J 1 base, leaving 8 bases between the germline ends. From germline, CDR1 is LGHDT and CDR2 YNNKEL (reference sequence). Written as DNA, the CDR3 is TGTGCCAGCAGCACGGTAGGCCAAGAGACCCAGTACTTC. It translates to CASSTVGQETQYF.

There are many counts of this clonotype. The gene calls are TRBV20-1 and TRBJ2-2; D is tentatively TRBD1 or TRBD2 (5 bases each). The ends were cut back, 5 bases at V and 7 bases at J, with 20 bases in the middle. Germline V lookup: CDR1 DFQATT, CDR2 SNEGSKA (reference sequence). This CDR3 contains 15 residues. The CDR3 region is CSAGLRAGGNGELFF. DNA for the CDR3: TGCAGTGCTGGACTCAGGGCAGGCGGAAACGGGGAGCTGTTTTTT.

In this sample, this clonotype turned up a few times. The chain is built from TRBV23-1 and TRBJ2-5; D unclear. TRBV23-1 is designated an ORF whose function remains uncertain. V dropped 0 bases and J dropped 3 bases, with 11 bases sitting between them. The CDR3 sequence is 15 residues long. This CDR3 is CASSQSRVFEETQYF. The CDR3, as DNA: TGCGCCAGCAGTCAATCGAGAGTATTTGAAGAGACCCAGTACTTC.

This clonotype occurred a few times. The chain recombines TRBV5-1 with TRBJ2-7; D perhaps matches TRBD2 (5 bases). Between the trimmed V and J ends, which lost 0 bases and 4 bases, there was a span of 14 bases. The germline gives CDR1 SGHRS, CDR2 YFSETQ. CDR3 length equals 15 residues. In DNA, the CDR3 is TGCGCCAGCAGCTTGGCGGCTAGCTCGGGGTACGAGCAGTACTTC. As protein: CASSLAASSGYEQYF.

This clonotype has ten or more counts. The chain combines TRBV3-1 with TRBJ2-5; D gene ambiguous. The CDR3 runs 13 residues. The germline V gene has CDR1 LGHDT and CDR2 YNNKEL (reference sequence). V lost 6 bases and J 1 base, leaving 9 bases between the germline ends. The CDR3 reads CASSHTTQETQYF. The CDR3 nucleotides read TGTGCCAGCAGTCACACTACCCAAGAGACCCAGTACTTC.

At least ten counts were recorded for this clonotype. The chain has TRBV20-1 and TRBJ1-2; a possible D gene is TRBD1 (6 bases). This CDR3 has 14 amino acids. Germline V gene lookup returns CDR1 DFQATT and CDR2 SNEGSKA (reference sequence). V was pared by 6 bases and J by 0 bases, with 14 bases between. The DNA for the CDR3 is TGCAGTGCCGCTTACAGGGTCTCTAACTATGGCTACACCTTC. Translation gives CSAAYRVSNYGYTF.

This clonotype was found a few times. The conserved phenylalanine or tryptophan normally closing the CDR3 is absent here, so this likely arose from a read error. No DNA is shown, since the ends of the CDR3 on it are uncertain; the CDR3 is the one TCRdb lists. This chain uses TRBV5-1 with TRBJ2-3. The CDR3 extends over 12 residues, inclusive of both ends. Germline CDR1 SGHRS, CDR2 YFSETQ. This CDR3 is CASSHVRGYRFR.

This clonotype was picked up a small number of times. This chain links TRBV18 with TRBJ2-3; 11 bases are shared with TRBD2. The CDR3 has 15 amino acids. Germline loops: CDR1 KGHSH, CDR2 LQKENI. V shed 3 bases and J 4 bases; nucleotides not matched to a gene: 3. As DNA, the CDR3 is TGTGCCAGCTCACCGGGACTAGCGGCCTCAGATACGCAGTATTTT. This translates into CASSPGLAASDTQYF.

The CDR3, as DNA: TGTGCCAGCATCCCTTCCTACACTAGCGGGGTTTGGTACGAGCAGTACTTC. As protein: CASIPSYTSGVWYEQYF. The rearrangement links TRBV28 to TRBJ2-7, with 10 bases fitting TRBD2. V shed 7 bases, J shed 4 bases, and the junction held 16 bases outside the gene matches. This CDR3 is 17 amino acids long. Looked up from germline, CDR1 is MDHEN and CDR2 is SYDVKM.

This clonotype was picked up many times. This sequence joins TRBV6-4 and TRBJ2-2, with 9 bases that match TRBD2. The CDR3 consists of 14 residues. The J segment lost 4 bases and the V segment lost 6 bases, leaving 3 bases of the junction unmatched. The V gene's germline CDR1 is MRHNA and CDR2 SNTAGT. The CDR3 DNA reads TGTGCCAGCAGACCTAGCGGGGCCACCGGGGAGCTGTTTTTT. It yields the protein CASRPSGATGELFF.

This clonotype came up many times. V gene TRBV5-1 combines with J gene TRBJ2-7; D unclear. There are 10 residues in the CDR3. V shed 3 bases and J shed 4 bases, with 2 bases lying between them. Germline CDR1 is SGHRS and CDR2 is YFSETQ. CDR3 in amino acids: CASSSYEQYF. CDR3 sequence (DNA): TGCGCCAGCAGCTCATACGAGCAGTACTTC. Using reference TRBV5-1 and TRBJ2-7 for the parts outside the CDR3, the full variable domain is KAGVTQTPRYLIKTRGQQVTLSCSPISGHRSVSWYQQTPGQGLQFLFEYFSETQRNKGNFPGRFSGRQFSNSRSEMNVSTLELGDSALYLCASSSYEQYFGPGTRLTVT.

This clonotype was seen many times. The chain has TRBV19 and TRBJ2-5; a possible D gene is TRBD1 (6 bases). The CDR3 is made up of 13 amino acids. Germline CDR1 reads LNHDA; CDR2 reads SQIVND (reference sequence). V lost 3 bases and J lost 4, with 9 bases in between. The CDR3 DNA is TGTGCCAGTAGTATTGTGACAGGAGAGACCCAGTACTTC. Encoded protein: CASSIVTGETQYF.

This clonotype was observed at least ten times. The gene calls are TRBV7-2 and TRBJ2-7, with TRBD1 matching over 7 bases. The CDR3 totals 13 residues. The junction had 1 base not matched to a gene; V was cut back by 5 bases and J by 0 bases. Looked up from germline, CDR1 is SGHTA and CDR2 is FQGNSA. The CDR3 here is CASSRDSSYEQYF. The CDR3 bases are TGTGCCAGCAGCCGGGACAGCTCCTACGAGCAGTACTTC.

This clonotype showed up many times. The chain joins TRBV7-3 to TRBJ1-1; weak D call: TRBD1 (5 bases). CDR3 length equals 13 residues. The germline V gene has CDR1 SGHTA and CDR2 FQGTGA. The V gene lost 8 bases and the J gene lost 4 bases, with 14 bases spanning the gap. Here the CDR3 reads CASRQRAGTEAFF. DNA of the CDR3: TGTGCCAGCCGACAGCGGGCGGGCACTGAAGCTTTCTTT.

This clonotype was seen at least ten times. The chain carries TRBV29-1 and TRBJ2-5; D perhaps matches TRBD2 (5 bases). V was shortened by 1 base and J by 3 bases, with 21 bases between the two germline ends. The CDR3 covers 17 residues. The germline gives CDR1 SQVTM, CDR2 ANQGSEA. CDR3 amino acids: CSVEVPRVLSEEETQYF. The CDR3 region has the DNA TGCAGCGTTGAAGTGCCGCGGGTCCTATCCGAGGAAGAGACCCAGTACTTC.

There are many counts of this clonotype. The V gene is TRBV3-1, the J gene TRBJ2-1; TRBD1 aligns across 12 bases. CDR1 is LGHDT, CDR2 YNNKEL, per germline (reference sequence). Unmatched junction bases numbered 14, after V lost 3 bases and J lost 5 bases. CDR3 length: 19 amino acids. CDR3 DNA sequence: TGTGCCAGCAGCCATTTAGTTCAGCGAGGGGACAGGGGGCACAATGAGCAGTTCTTC. Encoded protein: CASSHLVQRGDRGHNEQFF.

This clonotype was detected ten times or more. The chain has TRBV20-1 and TRBJ2-2; maybe TRBD2 (6 bases). The CDR3 has 11 amino acids. V gave up 7 bases and J gave up 7 bases, with 10 bases separating them. The V gene's germline CDR1 is DFQATT and CDR2 SNEGSKA (reference sequence). This chain's CDR3 is CSVRDIGELFF. The CDR3 DNA reads TGCAGTGTGCGGGATATCGGGGAGCTGTTTTTT.

This clonotype was observed many times. V is TRBV18 and J is TRBJ2-7; no clear D. CDR1 KGHSH and CDR2 LQKENI come from the germline V gene. The germline V and J ends were trimmed by 5 bases and 5 bases, with 7 bases remaining between them. The CDR3 runs 11 residues. The CDR3 DNA follows: TGTGCCAGCTCAAACGTCGACGAGCAGTACTTC. It codes for CASSNVDEQYF. The whole variable domain, remainder taken from reference TRBV18 and TRBJ2-7, is NAGVMQNPRHLVRRRGQEARLRCSPMKGHSHVYWYRQLPEEGLKFMVYLQKENIIDESGMPKERFSAEFPKEGPSILRIQQVVRGDSAAYFCASSNVDEQYFGPGTRLTVT.

This clonotype was counted ten times or more. The chain has TRBV9 and TRBJ2-1; tentative D call: TRBD1 (5 bases). Germline V gene lookup returns CDR1 SGDLS and CDR2 YYNGEE. Trimming pared 4 bases from V and 2 bases from J, leaving 7 bases between. CDR3 length: 13 residues. The CDR3 nucleotides read TGTGCCAGCAGCCCAGGGACCTACAATGAGCAGTTCTTC. It translates to CASSPGTYNEQFF.

In this sample, this clonotype turned up a few times. The chain uses TRBV10-3 and TRBJ2-7; D perhaps matches TRBD2 (5 bases). There are 14 residues in the CDR3. Germline V gene data show CDR1 as ENHRY and CDR2 as SYGVKD. Trimming pared 3 bases from V and 2 bases from J, leaving 11 bases between. The CDR3 reads CAISDLTTTYEQYF. CDR3 DNA sequence: TGTGCCATCAGTGACCTGACTACCACCTACGAGCAGTACTTC.

The chain has TRBV7-2 and TRBJ1-2, with 8 bases aligning to TRBD1. V gave up 5 bases and J gave up 2 bases; unmatched junction bases: 7. The CDR3 runs to 15 residues. Germline loops: CDR1 SGHTA, CDR2 FQGNSA. The CDR3 protein is CASSLGQGMNYGYTF. DNA for the CDR3: TGTGCCAGCAGCCTAGGACAGGGAATGAACTATGGCTACACCTTC.

The sample holds many counts of this clonotype. V and J are TRBV28 and TRBJ2-5, with 8 bases lining up with TRBD1. J gave up 3 bases and V 5 bases, and 5 bases lay outside the gene matches. Looked up from germline, CDR1 is MDHEN and CDR2 is SYDVKM. This CDR3 is 14 amino acids long. CDR3 sequence: CASSHRGQEETQYF. The CDR3 coding sequence is TGTGCCAGCAGTCACAGGGGACAGGAAGAGACCCAGTACTTC. Looking up the rest from reference TRBV28 and TRBJ2-5 gives the full variable domain: DVKVTQSSRYLVKRTGEKVFLECVQDMDHENMFWYRQDPGLGLRLIYFSYDVKMKEKGDIPEGYSVSREKKERFSLILESASTNQTSMYLCASSHRGQEETQYFGPGTRLLVL.

Many counts were recorded for this clonotype. The J gene is TRBJ2-2, the V gene TRBV6-5; TRBD2 matches at 8 bases. Germline CDR1 reads MNHEY; CDR2 reads SVGAGI. Trimming cost V 6 bases and J 5 bases; bases outside gene matches: 2. The CDR3 runs to 13 residues. The CDR3 DNA reads TGTGCCAGCAGACCTAGCGGGACCGGGGAGCTGTTTTTT. It specifies CASRPSGTGELFF.

This clonotype was seen ten or more times. The chain is built from TRBV7-9 and TRBJ1-2; the D gene is possibly TRBD1 (5 bases). There are 12 residues in the CDR3. The germline V and J ends were trimmed by 5 bases and 6 bases, with 10 bases remaining between them. Germline CDR1 and CDR2: SEHNR and FQNEAQ (reference sequence). The CDR3 region is CASSPPGHGYTF. Here the CDR3 DNA reads TGTGCCAGCAGCCCCCCAGGGCATGGCTACACCTTC. The whole variable domain, filled in from reference TRBV7-9 and TRBJ1-2, reads DTGVSQNPRHKITKRGQNVTFRCDPISEHNRLYWYRQTLGQGPEFLTYFQNEAQLEKSRLLSDRFSAERPKGSFSTLEIQRTEQGDSAMYLCASSPPGHGYTFGSGTRLTVV.

This clonotype appeared many times. The rearrangement links TRBV12-3 or TRBV12-4 to TRBJ2-7, with D maybe TRBD1 (6 bases). V was clipped by 3 bases and J by 6 bases, with 15 bases between them. The CDR3 has 14 residues. The CDR3 loop reads CASSFSYRDSEQYF. As DNA, the CDR3 is TGTGCCAGCAGTTTTTCTTACAGGGATAGCGAGCAGTACTTC.